The entry below describes one T cell receptor (beta chain). What it binds is unknown. The authors' processing: A papillary thyroid cancer distant-metastasis classifier was built from CDR3 differences across clinicopathological groups. TCRdb reprocessed the PCR reads via MiXCR. The V and J calls reflect TCRdb's pipeline rather than the authors' work. The table has about 6,200 clones, around 30% seen once. This sample is drawn from a study of metastatic and nonmetastatic thyroid tumors. Study details: Repertoires of blood and of tissue (tumor or nodule) from malignant and benign thyroid patients were compared.

Trimming pared 2 bases from V and 5 bases from J, leaving 4 bases between. CDR3 length equals 12 residues. The germline V gene has CDR1 MDHEN and CDR2 SYDVKM. There were no patients who had received any treatment before thyroid surgery. Study-wide results and limits: Benign nodules reportedly had significantly lower TCR beta diversity than malignant thyroid tumors in blood and tumor.

The chain carries TRBV28 and TRBJ1-5, with no clear D. Sequencing was carried out using adjacent normal tissue. The sequence was obtained from a female donor with papillary thyroid cancer or a benign thyroid nodule (not recorded which). Some clones in this sample may be carry-over from other donors' samples. Here the CDR3 reads CASSLGYQPQHF. DNA for the CDR3: TGTGCCAGCAGTTTAGGGTATCAGCCCCAGCATTTT.